This T cell receptor beta chain was recovered during a study of cytomegalovirus exposure and HLA in healthy donors. Study-level findings and limits: Subsequent analysis found a tendency for first-cohort TCR clusters to co-occur within the 120 or so validation repertoires.

The assay was immunoSEQ multiplex PCR, and TCRdb's table has in-frame clones only and misses some. The sample consists of approximately 120,000 clones, about 87% of them appearing once. Comments on this clone: Its target is not known.

Germline CDR1 MGHRA, CDR2 YSYEKL. CDR3 length equals 14 residues. J lost 7 bases, V lost 0 bases, and 5 bases had no gene match. The sequence came from a woman between 18 and 30 years old in good health and CMV-seronegative. The sample taken for sequencing was PBMCs. The chain employs TRBV4-1 and TRBJ1-2, with 7 bases lining up with TRBD1. The CDR3 nucleotides are TGCGCCAGCAGCCAAGAGCAGGGGGTAGGTGGCTACACCTTC. It codes for CASSQEQGVGGYTF.